These 11 T cell receptor beta chains were sequenced from one sample in a study of CD8+ T cells in alopecia areata. Isolated RNA was reverse transcribed into cDNA used as the sequencing template. TCRdb keeps only in-frame clones here, not all; method: immunoSEQ multiplex PCR. The profile shows 110,000 or so clones, 55% to 70% of them singletons. The source material was NKG2D-low CD8+ T cells sorted from blood. These receptors all stem from a human donor with alopecia areata.

The rearrangement links TRBV30 to TRBJ2-3, with D perhaps matching TRBD1 or TRBD2 (5 bases each). The germline V gene has CDR1 GTSNPN and CDR2 SVGIG (reference sequence). The germline V and J ends were trimmed by 4 bases and 2 bases, with 10 bases remaining between them. The CDR3 is 13 amino acids. CDR3 protein: CAWTGTVTDTQYF. The CDR3 bases are TGTGCCTGGACCGGGACGGTCACAGATACGCAGTATTTT.

V is TRBV7-3 and J is TRBJ2-1; no definite D call. Per the germline V gene, CDR1 is SGHTA and CDR2 is FQGTGA. This CDR3 is built from 12 residues. The V gene lost 2 bases and the J gene lost 7 bases, with 6 bases spanning the gap. The CDR3 protein is CASSLDGNEQFF. CDR3 sequence (DNA): TGTGCCAGCAGCTTAGACGGAAATGAGCAGTTCTTC.

This clone was seen only a few times. This chain joins TRBV7-9 and TRBJ2-5, with D perhaps assigned TRBD1 or TRBD2 (5 bases each). Trimming stripped 5 bases from V and 5 bases from J, with 18 bases between. The germline gives CDR1 SEHNR, CDR2 FQNEAQ (reference sequence). This CDR3 region has 15 residues. CDR3 protein: CASSPRDLPGETQYF. CDR3 nucleotide sequence: TGTGCCAGCAGCCCTCGGGACCTTCCAGGGGAGACCCAGTACTTC.

The chain combines TRBV27 with TRBJ2-1; no clear D. The CDR3 has 17 amino acids. Trimming cost V 4 bases and J 6 bases, with 22 bases left between them. Germline V gives CDR1 MNHEY, CDR2 SMNVEV (reference sequence). CDR3 loop: CASSSFQAKLLANEQFF. DNA for the CDR3: TGTGCCAGCAGTTCCTTCCAGGCCAAGCTCTTGGCCAATGAGCAGTTCTTC.

This clone was picked up one time. The rearrangement uses TRBV25-1 and TRBJ2-5; D uncertain. The DNA end favors TRBJ2-7, so the J call may be wrong. CDR1 is MGHDK and CDR2 is SYGVNS in the germline V gene. The CDR3 runs 14 residues. The CDR3 loop reads CASSDSGPPYEQYF. CDR3 nucleotides: TGTGCCAGCAGTGACTCAGGCCCCCCCTACGAGCAGTACTTC.

The chain links TRBV7-9 to TRBJ2-3, with D unresolved. From germline, CDR1 is SEHNR and CDR2 FQNEAQ (reference sequence). There are 10 residues in the CDR3. With 9 bases removed from V and 6 bases from J, the gap between germline ends came to 7 bases. Here the CDR3 reads CASTSDTQYF. The CDR3 DNA is TGTGCCAGTACGTCCGATACGCAGTATTTT.

The chain links TRBV11-2 to TRBJ2-7; D remains ambiguous. CDR1 SGHAT and CDR2 FQNNGV come from the germline V gene. This CDR3 has 14 residues. Trimming took off 2 bases at V and 3 bases at J, with 11 bases between the two ends. CDR3 sequence (DNA): TGTGCCAGCAGCTTACCGGCTTTCAACTACGAGCAGTACTTC. Its translation: CASSLPAFNYEQYF.

The J gene is TRBJ2-5, the V gene TRBV27; the D is unclear. V shed 7 bases and J shed 2 bases, with 17 bases lying between them. The germline V gene encodes CDR1 MNHEY and CDR2 SMNVEV (reference sequence). This CDR3 is built from 15 residues. The CDR3: CASTSVLGNQETQYF. In nucleotides, the CDR3 is TGTGCCAGCACCAGTGTTTTGGGGAATCAAGAGACCCAGTACTTC.

This chain joins TRBV28 and TRBJ2-6; possible D gene TRBD1, 5 bases. V lost 7 bases to trimming and J lost 0 bases, with 7 bases between them. Germline loops: CDR1 MDHEN, CDR2 SYDVKM. The CDR3 length is 14 residues. CDR3 amino acids: CASTRVSGANVLTF. The CDR3, as DNA: TGTGCCAGCACCAGGGTCTCTGGGGCCAACGTCCTGACTTTC.

This chain joins TRBV27 and TRBJ1-2, with 10 positions matching TRBD1. With 5 bases clipped from V and 10 bases from J, the junction kept 10 bases outside the gene matches. There are 14 residues in the CDR3. Germline CDR1 reads MNHEY; CDR2 reads SMNVEV (reference sequence). CDR3 residues: CASSLHPGTGDYTF. CDR3 DNA: TGTGCCAGCAGTCTACATCCCGGGACAGGGGACTACACCTTC.

This clone was observed a handful of times. The chain joins TRBV29-1 to TRBJ2-1; D gene ambiguous. The ends were cut back, 3 bases at V and 0 bases at J, with 6 bases in the middle. Germline V CDR1 and CDR2: SQVTM, ANQGSEA. The CDR3 extends over 13 amino acids. The CDR3 loop reads CSVDGGSYNEQFF. Written as DNA, the CDR3 is TGCAGCGTTGACGGTGGCTCCTACAATGAGCAGTTCTTC.